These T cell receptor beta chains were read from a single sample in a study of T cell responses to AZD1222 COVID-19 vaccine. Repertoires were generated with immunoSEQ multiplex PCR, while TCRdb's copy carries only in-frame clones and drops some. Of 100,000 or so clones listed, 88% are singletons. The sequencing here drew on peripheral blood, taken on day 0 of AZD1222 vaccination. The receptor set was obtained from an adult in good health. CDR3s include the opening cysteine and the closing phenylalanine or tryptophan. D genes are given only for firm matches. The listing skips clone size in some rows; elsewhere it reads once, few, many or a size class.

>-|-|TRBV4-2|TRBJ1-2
CASSPGQNYGYTF
TGTGCCAGCAGCCCCGGACAGAATTATGGCTACACCTTC
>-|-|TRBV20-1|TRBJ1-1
CSASTGRVTEAFF
TGCAGTGCTAGTACAGGGAGGGTTACTGAAGCTTTCTTT
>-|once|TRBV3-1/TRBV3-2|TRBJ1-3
CASSQRAISGNTIYF
TGTGCCAGCAGCCAACGGGCGATCTCTGGAAACACCATATATTTT
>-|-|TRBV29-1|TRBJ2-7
CSVAASPLYEQYF
TGCAGCGTTGCGGCTAGTCCCCTCTACGAGCAGTACTTC
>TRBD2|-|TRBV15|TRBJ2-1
CATSRDPSGTYNEQFF
TGTGCCACCAGCAGAGATCCGAGCGGGACCTACAATGAGCAGTTCTTC
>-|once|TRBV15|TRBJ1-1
CATSNEVRHTEAFF
TGTGCCACCAGCAATGAGGTCCGACACACTGAAGCTTTCTTT
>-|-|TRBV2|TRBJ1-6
CASSEAPGYNSPLHF
TGTGCCAGCAGTGAAGCGCCAGGGTATAATTCACCCCTCCACTTT
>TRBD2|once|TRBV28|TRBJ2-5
CASSFGTSGEETQYF
TGTGCCAGCAGTTTCGGGACTAGCGGGGAAGAGACCCAGTACTTC
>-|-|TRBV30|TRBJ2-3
CAWTLSTDTQYF
TGTGCCTGGACCCTTAGCACAGATACGCAGTATTTT
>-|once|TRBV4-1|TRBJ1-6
CASSPINSPLHF
TGCGCCAGCAGCCCGATAAATTCACCCCTCCACTTT
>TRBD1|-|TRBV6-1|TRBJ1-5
CASSETGDWNQPQHF
TGTGCCAGCAGTGAAACAGGGGATTGGAATCAGCCCCAGCATTTT
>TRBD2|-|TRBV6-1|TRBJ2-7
CASSALAGGIRDEQYF
TGTGCCAGCAGTGCGTTAGCGGGAGGGATTCGGGACGAGCAGTACTTC
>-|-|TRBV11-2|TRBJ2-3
CASNDYRQASSTDTQYF
TGTGCCAGCAACGACTACCGACAGGCCTCTAGCACAGATACGCAGTATTTT
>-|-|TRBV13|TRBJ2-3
CASTLTDTQYF
TGTGCCAGCACCCTCACAGATACGCAGTATTTT
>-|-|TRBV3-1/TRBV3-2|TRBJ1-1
CASSQGNTEAFF
TGTGCCAGCAGCCAAGGGAACACTGAAGCTTTCTTT
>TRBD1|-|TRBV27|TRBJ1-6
CASSFSHRGNYSPLHF
TGTGCCAGCAGTTTTTCCCACAGGGGTAATTATTCACCCCTCCACTTT
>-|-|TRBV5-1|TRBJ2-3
CASSLLASRTDTQYF
TGCGCCAGCAGCTTGCTCGCCTCACGCACAGATACGCAGTATTTT
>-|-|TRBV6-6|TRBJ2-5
CASKGDRETQYF
TGTGCCAGCAAGGGGGATAGAGAGACCCAGTACTTC
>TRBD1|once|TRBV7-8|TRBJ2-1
CASSPTGGSQFF
TGTGCCAGCAGTCCCACAGGGGGCTCGCAGTTCTTC
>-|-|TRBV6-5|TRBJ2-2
CASRSNTGELFF
TGTGCCAGCAGATCGAACACCGGGGAGCTGTTTTTT
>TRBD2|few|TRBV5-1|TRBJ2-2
CASRELAGGPTGELFF
TGCGCCAGCAGAGAACTAGCGGGAGGGCCCACCGGGGAGCTGTTTTTT